This is a list of T cell receptor beta chains from one sample in a study of T-cell memory formation after mild COVID-19. Each CDR3 protein gets one entry after TCRdb re-called the 5' RACE reads with MiXCR. Of about 560,000 distinct CDR3 sequences in the sample, around a sixth are singletons; the top ten hold roughly 7.8%. Material for sequencing was PBMCs or a T cell subset sorted from them (not recorded which). The receptor source for this set is an adult woman who had mild COVID-19 (a few samples of this study predate the infection). Cell type and time point are not known. The CDR3 runs from the conserved cysteine through the conserved F or W. Each record gives: J gene, clone size, D gene, V gene, CDR3 protein, CDR3 DNA. D genes are given only for firm matches. Size values are once, few and many counts, or a class for expanded clones, and some rows have none.

J: TRBJ1-1
size: few
D: NA
V: TRBV24-1
CDR3: CATSAPGGKHTEAFF
DNA: TGTGCCACCAGTGCCCCCGGGGGGAAGCATACTGAAGCTTTCTTT

J: TRBJ2-1
size: NA
D: NA
V: TRBV28
CDR3: CASSFVDEQFF
DNA: TGTGCCAGCAGTTTCGTTGATGAGCAGTTCTTC

J: TRBJ2-1
size: few
D: NA
V: TRBV30
CDR3: CAWRQGHEQFF
DNA: TGTGCCTGGAGGCAGGGCCATGAGCAGTTCTTC

J: TRBJ2-6
size: NA
D: TRBD1
V: TRBV4-2
CDR3: CASSQGIGGAGANVLTF
DNA: TGTGCCAGCAGCCAAGGTATAGGGGGCGCTGGGGCCAACGTCCTGACTTTC

J: TRBJ2-3
size: NA
D: NA
V: TRBV29-1
CDR3: CSLRVGTSTDTQYF
DNA: TGCAGCCTGCGGGTCGGAACTAGCACAGATACGCAGTATTTT

J: TRBJ2-5
size: few
D: TRBD2
V: TRBV12-3/TRBV12-4
CDR3: CASSGSAGGLETQYF
DNA: TGTGCCAGCAGCGGATCAGCGGGGGGCCTGGAGACCCAGTACTTC

J: TRBJ2-1
size: NA
D: NA
V: TRBV7-9
CDR3: CASEEDSYNEQFF
DNA: TGTGCCAGCGAGGAAGACTCCTACAATGAGCAGTTCTTC

J: TRBJ2-7
size: NA
D: TRBD2
V: TRBV20-1
CDR3: CSASTSGKGEQYF
DNA: TGCAGTGCTAGCACTAGCGGGAAGGGCGAGCAGTACTTC

J: TRBJ2-1
size: NA
D: NA
V: TRBV7-7
CDR3: CASSPFEGMKYNEQFF
DNA: TGTGCTAGCAGCCCCTTCGAGGGGATGAAATACAATGAGCAGTTCTTC

J: TRBJ2-3
size: few
D: NA
V: TRBV18
CDR3: CASSPLGADTQYF
DNA: TGTGCCAGCTCACCATTGGGGGCAGATACGCAGTATTTT

J: TRBJ2-2
size: few
D: TRBD1
V: TRBV7-3
CDR3: CASSLGQGLVSVPGELFF
DNA: TGTGCCAGCAGCCTCGGACAGGGGCTAGTCTCCGTGCCCGGGGAGCTGTTTTTT

J: TRBJ2-5
size: NA
D: NA
V: TRBV30
CDR3: CAWSTWELQETQYF
DNA: TGTGCCTGGAGTACGTGGGAGCTTCAAGAGACCCAGTACTTC

J: TRBJ1-5
size: NA
D: NA
V: TRBV7-2
CDR3: CASSLVGGPGPQHF
DNA: TGTGCCAGCAGCTTAGTAGGGGGTCCGGGGCCCCAGCATTTT

J: TRBJ2-5
size: NA
D: NA
V: TRBV30
CDR3: CAWSGVRVWETQYF
DNA: TGTGCCTGGAGTGGGGTGAGGGTGTGGGAGACCCAGTACTTC

J: TRBJ2-7
size: many
D: TRBD2
V: TRBV5-5
CDR3: CASSLSALGGSSYEQYF
DNA: TGTGCCAGCAGCTTGTCCGCACTGGGAGGGAGCTCCTACGAGCAGTACTTC

J: TRBJ2-2
size: NA
D: NA
V: TRBV15
CDR3: CATSRDGELPGELFF
DNA: TGTGCCACCAGCAGAGATGGAGAGCTACCCGGGGAGCTGTTTTTT

J: TRBJ2-5
size: NA
D: TRBD2
V: TRBV6-1
CDR3: CASREGAGAPDRETQYF
DNA: TGTGCCAGCAGGGAAGGAGCGGGGGCCCCAGATCGAGAGACCCAGTACTTC

J: TRBJ2-4
size: NA
D: TRBD1
V: TRBV20-1
CDR3: CSAKPRDREIAKNIQYF
DNA: TGCAGTGCTAAACCGAGGGACAGGGAGATCGCCAAAAACATTCAGTACTTC

J: TRBJ2-1
size: few
D: NA
V: TRBV11-2
CDR3: CASSLEFVPYGEQFF
DNA: TGTGCCAGCAGCTTAGAGTTCGTCCCTTACGGGGAGCAGTTCTTC

J: TRBJ2-1
size: NA
D: NA
V: TRBV12-3/TRBV12-4
CDR3: CASSFSIAADSYNEQFF
DNA: TGTGCCAGCAGTTTTTCCATCGCGGCAGACAGCTACAATGAGCAGTTCTTC

J: TRBJ2-5
size: few
D: NA
V: TRBV12-3/TRBV12-4
CDR3: CASSFGVMETQYF
DNA: TGTGCCAGCAGTTTTGGTGTGATGGAGACCCAGTACTTC

J: TRBJ1-6
size: few
D: TRBD1
V: TRBV19
CDR3: CASRPQGYNSPLHF
DNA: TGTGCCAGCCGACCACAGGGGTACAATTCACCCCTCCACTTT

J: TRBJ1-1
size: NA
D: TRBD1
V: TRBV3-1
CDR3: CASSQDMLMEGGPKAFF
DNA: TGTGCCAGCAGCCAAGACATGCTGATGGAAGGGGGCCCGAAAGCTTTCTTT

J: TRBJ2-5
size: few
D: TRBD2
V: TRBV20-1
CDR3: CSARDYLAGDQETQYF
DNA: TGCAGTGCTAGAGATTACCTAGCGGGGGACCAAGAGACCCAGTACTTC

J: TRBJ2-3
size: few
D: TRBD2
V: TRBV25-1
CDR3: CASSATSGSSTDTQYF
DNA: TGTGCCAGCAGTGCGACTAGCGGATCTAGCACAGATACGCAGTATTTT

J: TRBJ2-5
size: NA
D: TRBD1
V: TRBV14
CDR3: CASSRTGGGMQTQYF
DNA: TGTGCCAGCAGCCGGACAGGGGGCGGAATGCAGACCCAGTACTTC

J: TRBJ2-3
size: NA
D: NA
V: TRBV5-5
CDR3: CASSLAAKDTQYF
DNA: TGTGCCAGCAGCTTGGCGGCGAAAGATACGCAGTATTTT

J: TRBJ2-3
size: NA
D: NA
V: TRBV11-2
CDR3: CASSPWDTQYF
DNA: TGTGCCAGCAGCCCGTGGGATACGCAGTATTTT

J: TRBJ2-7
size: few
D: TRBD2
V: TRBV3-1
CDR3: CASSIGGLAGNEQYF
DNA: TGTGCCAGCAGCATTGGGGGACTAGCGGGAAACGAGCAGTACTTC

J: TRBJ2-7
size: many
D: NA
V: TRBV7-6
CDR3: CASSLGVERSYEQYF
DNA: TGTGCCAGCAGCTTGGGGGTAGAGAGGTCCTACGAGCAGTACTTC

J: TRBJ1-4
size: few
D: TRBD1
V: TRBV4-2
CDR3: CASSAGQSNEKLFF
DNA: TGTGCCAGCAGCGCGGGACAGTCAAATGAAAAACTGTTTTTT

J: TRBJ1-1
size: NA
D: NA
V: TRBV6-1
CDR3: CASSGAPAVMTRTEAFF
DNA: TGTGCCAGCAGTGGAGCACCGGCGGTCATGACCAGAACTGAAGCTTTCTTT

J: TRBJ2-7
size: NA
D: TRBD2
V: TRBV19
CDR3: CASSIRASGEDEQYF
DNA: TGTGCCAGTAGTATCCGGGCTAGCGGGGAGGACGAGCAGTACTTC

J: TRBJ2-3
size: NA
D: TRBD2
V: TRBV6-1
CDR3: CASRNSGGASDTQYF
DNA: TGTGCCAGCAGAAATAGCGGGGGGGCCTCAGATACGCAGTATTTT

J: TRBJ2-3
size: many
D: TRBD2
V: TRBV20-1
CDR3: CSASTSGGARVTDTQYF
DNA: TGCAGTGCTTCGACTAGCGGGGGAGCCCGCGTCACAGATACGCAGTATTTT

J: TRBJ2-3
size: few
D: TRBD2
V: TRBV24-1
CDR3: CATSAGVRDTQYF
DNA: TGTGCCACGTCCGCGGGGGTCAGAGATACGCAGTATTTT

J: TRBJ2-1
size: many
D: TRBD2
V: TRBV20-1
CDR3: CSALPTSGRVGEQFF
DNA: TGCAGTGCTTTGCCGACTAGCGGGAGGGTCGGTGAGCAGTTCTTC

J: TRBJ1-4
size: few
D: TRBD1
V: TRBV7-8
CDR3: CASSSQGHGEKLFF
DNA: TGTGCCAGCAGCTCACAGGGGCACGGTGAAAAACTGTTTTTT

J: TRBJ1-2
size: few
D: TRBD1
V: TRBV3-1
CDR3: CASSQAGGYGYTF
DNA: TGTGCCAGCAGCCAAGCAGGGGGCTATGGCTACACCTTC

J: TRBJ2-7
size: few
D: TRBD2
V: TRBV19
CDR3: CASSTSGSGSYEQYF
DNA: TGTGCCAGTAGTACTAGCGGGAGTGGGTCCTACGAGCAGTACTTC

J: TRBJ2-5
size: NA
D: NA
V: TRBV7-2
CDR3: CASSSRLNQETQYF
DNA: TGTGCCAGCAGCTCCCGACTGAACCAAGAGACCCAGTACTTC

J: TRBJ1-5
size: few
D: NA
V: TRBV4-1
CDR3: CASSPGEGGPQHF
DNA: TGCGCCAGCAGCCCGGGGGAGGGGGGACCCCAGCATTTT

J: TRBJ2-3
size: NA
D: NA
V: TRBV19
CDR3: CASSEPGGDTQYF
DNA: TGTGCCAGTAGTGAACCTGGGGGAGATACGCAGTATTTT

J: TRBJ2-5
size: NA
D: NA
V: TRBV2
CDR3: CASSSAGRVQETQYF
DNA: TGTGCCAGCAGCAGCGCGGGCAGGGTCCAAGAGACCCAGTACTTC

J: TRBJ2-3
size: few
D: NA
V: TRBV7-3
CDR3: CASSPDRALGDTQYF
DNA: TGTGCCAGCAGCCCGGACCGAGCGCTGGGAGATACGCAGTATTTT